Following are 30 T cell receptor beta chains from one sample sequenced in a study of shared T cell receptors in the human thymus. Profiling relied on immunoSEQ multiplex PCR, and the TCRdb table lists in-frame clones only, not all of them. The repertoire holds 700,000 to 750,000 clones, with approximately 83% as singletons. These same records also appear under a second study, on human thymus T cells.

What was sequenced was thymocytes. The source is a girl under two years old with a congenital heart defect.

V usage is TRBV4-3 and J usage is TRBJ2-2; D remains unclear. Germline V gene sequence: CDR1 LGHNA, CDR2 YSLEER. V lost 4 bases, J lost 8 bases, and 8 bases lay in between. The CDR3 extends over 12 amino acids. The CDR3 region is CASSLTLGELFF. The CDR3 DNA reads TGCGCCAGCAGCCTTACACTAGGGGAGCTGTTTTTT.

The V and J genes are TRBV30 and TRBJ1-5, with 8 bases aligning to TRBD1. Per the germline V gene, CDR1 is GTSNPN and CDR2 is SVGIG (reference sequence). V trimming: 3 bases; J trimming: 4 bases; junction bases outside the gene matches: 8. The length of the CDR3 is 15 residues. In DNA, the CDR3 is TGTGCCTGGAGCGAAACACGGGACAGGAATCAGCCCCAGCATTTT. It yields the protein CAWSETRDRNQPQHF. Full variable domain (outside the CDR3, taken from reference TRBV30 and TRBJ1-5): SQTIHQWPATLVQPVGSPLSLECTVEGTSNPNLYWYRQAAGRGLQLLFYSVGIGQISSEVPQNLSASRPQDRQFILSSKKLLLSDSGFYLCAWSETRDRNQPQHFGDGTRLSIL.

This chain links TRBV5-8 with TRBJ2-5, with D possibly matching TRBD1 (6 bases). The CDR3 loop spans 15 amino acids. Trimming took off 0 bases at V and 4 bases at J, with 13 bases between the two ends. The V gene's germline CDR1 is SGHTS and CDR2 YDEGEE. The CDR3 nucleotides read TGTGCCAGCAGCTTGGAGCAGGGGTTTTTAGAGACCCAGTACTTC. Translating it yields CASSLEQGFLETQYF.

The chain employs TRBV21-1 and TRBJ2-4; the D call of TRBD1 is as the table states it, not checked on the DNA. TRBV21-1 constitutes a pseudogene. This CDR3 contains 17 residues. The chain's CDR3 is CASSNSQTLLAKNIQYF. The CDR3 DNA is TGTGCCAGCAGCAATTCACAAACCCTTCTAGCCAAAAACATTCAGTACTTC.

The V gene is TRBV6-5, the J gene TRBJ2-1; 7 bases agree with TRBD2. Per the germline V gene, CDR1 is MNHEY and CDR2 is SVGAGI. The CDR3 contains 12 residues. V lost 0 bases to trimming and J lost 13 bases; unmatched junction nucleotides: 3. The chain's CDR3 is CASSYSGGGQFF. The CDR3 DNA sequence: TGTGCCAGCAGTTACTCGGGGGGGGGACAGTTCTTC.

The rearrangement links TRBV15 to TRBJ2-1, with D possibly matching TRBD1 (6 bases). Trimming left V 3 bases short and J 8 bases short, with 20 bases between. The CDR3 loop spans 16 amino acids. Germline lookup yields CDR1 LNHNV and CDR2 YYDKDF (reference sequence). The CDR3 here is CATSSPTGPSRDEQFF. The CDR3 DNA is TGTGCCACCAGCAGCCCGACAGGACCCAGCAGGGATGAGCAGTTCTTC.

The chain couples TRBV4-3 to TRBJ1-4; 8 bases map to TRBD1. This CDR3 has 16 residues. Per the germline V gene, CDR1 is LGHNA and CDR2 is YSLEER. After removal of 0 bases from V and 8 bases from J, the junction contained 8 bases not matched to a gene. As DNA, the CDR3 is TGCGCCAGCAGCCAAGATTTTGGACAGGGTAACGAAAAACTGTTTTTT. This encodes CASSQDFGQGNEKLFF.

The chain employs TRBV4-2 and TRBJ2-4, with 7 bases identical to TRBD2. The V gene's germline CDR1 is LGHNA and CDR2 YNFKEQ. CDR3 length: 19 residues. Trimming cost V 1 base and J 5 bases; bases outside gene matches: 17. In DNA form, the CDR3 reads TGTGCCAGCAGCCAAGCGAGTCTCGGAGCGGGGATAGAGGAAAACATTCAGTACTTC. Residues: CASSQASLGAGIEENIQYF.

This chain connects TRBV7-2 to TRBJ2-1, with 7 bases that match TRBD1. Trimming removed 1 base from V and 2 bases from J; junction bases left unmatched: 8. Germline CDR1 reads SGHTA; CDR2 reads FQGNSA. CDR3 length equals 17 residues. CDR3 sequence (DNA): TGTGCCAGCAGCTTAGGGATCCGGGACAGAGCCTACAATGAGCAGTTCTTC. Amino acid sequence: CASSLGIRDRAYNEQFF.

The V gene is TRBV6-6, the J gene TRBJ2-7, with a possible D match to TRBD2 (6 bases). The V gene lost 2 bases and the J gene lost 1 base, with 6 bases spanning the gap. The CDR3 has 13 amino acids. Per the germline V gene, CDR1 is MNHNY and CDR2 is SVGAGI (reference sequence). The CDR3 DNA reads TGTGCCAGCAGTTACGGGACTTCCTACGAGCAGTACTTC. Its translation: CASSYGTSYEQYF.

The chain recombines TRBV19 with TRBJ2-5, with 10 bases lining up with TRBD2. Trimming at V came to 8 bases and at J to 3 bases, leaving 6 bases not matched to a gene. Germline V CDR1 and CDR2: LNHDA, SQIVND (reference sequence). The CDR3 runs to 14 residues. The CDR3 DNA reads as TGTGCCAGTCGCCTAGCGGGGGTAGAAGAGACCCAGTACTTC. Translated, it gives CASRLAGVEETQYF. Filled out from reference TRBV19 and TRBJ2-5, the complete variable domain reads DGGITQSPKYLFRKEGQNVTLSCEQNLNHDAMYWYRQDPGQGLRLIYYSQIVNDFQKGDIAEGYSVSREKKESFPLTVTSAQKNPTAFYLCASRLAGVEETQYFGPGTRLLVL.

The J gene is TRBJ2-1, the V gene TRBV6-6; weak D call: TRBD1 (5 bases). The V and J ends lost 6 bases and 4 bases respectively, with 19 bases between them. The germline CDR1 and CDR2 sequences are MNHNY and SVGAGI (reference sequence). The CDR3 covers 16 residues. CDR3 bases: TGTGCCAGCAGCCCACCTCGGACAAGGATATACAATGAGCAGTTCTTC. Translating it yields CASSPPRTRIYNEQFF.

The V and J genes are TRBV7-6 and TRBJ1-1; no firm D call. V shed 5 bases and J shed 11 bases, with 21 bases lying between them. This CDR3 is built from 14 residues. Germline-derived CDR1 and CDR2 are SGHVS and FNYEAQ. CDR3 coding DNA: TGTGCCAGCAGCCCATTCCCCGAGAGGTCAATGGCTTTCTTT. It translates to CASSPFPERSMAFF.

The chain combines TRBV7-2 with TRBJ2-1, with a possible D match to TRBD2 (5 bases). Per the germline V gene, CDR1 is SGHTA and CDR2 is FQGNSA. CDR3 length: 16 amino acids. V was clipped by 1 base and J by 9 bases, with 19 bases between them. DNA of the CDR3: TGTGCCAGCAGCTTAGAGCCCTACCTACTAGTAGGTGAGCAGTTCTTC. Its protein is CASSLEPYLLVGEQFF.

The chain employs TRBV7-6 and TRBJ2-7; 8 bases match TRBD2. This CDR3 contains 17 residues. The germline CDR1 and CDR2 sequences are SGHVS and FNYEAQ. V was clipped by 4 bases and J by 9 bases; unmatched bases: 20. This CDR3 is CASSSSRGGRTTVGQYF. The CDR3 bases are TGTGCCAGCAGCTCCAGTCGGGGGGGGCGTACCACGGTCGGGCAGTACTTC.

The genes are TRBV4-3 and TRBJ2-7, with TRBD1 identical over 7 bases. With 2 bases clipped from V and 3 bases from J, the junction kept 4 bases outside the gene matches. The CDR3 contains 14 residues. Germline V gene lookup returns CDR1 LGHNA and CDR2 YSLEER. The CDR3: CASSQSTGIYEQYF. The CDR3 coding sequence is TGCGCCAGCAGCCAATCGACAGGGATCTACGAGCAGTACTTC.

The rearrangement uses TRBV7-9 and TRBJ1-6; the D gene is possibly TRBD1 (5 bases). V was trimmed by 5 bases and J by 0 bases, leaving 20 bases between them. The CDR3 runs to 19 residues. The germline V gene encodes CDR1 SEHNR and CDR2 FQNEAQ (reference sequence). CDR3 in amino acids: CASSSGHSNSSSYNSPLHF. The CDR3, as DNA: TGTGCCAGCAGCAGTGGACATTCCAACTCGAGCTCCTATAATTCACCCCTCCACTTT.

The CDR3 DNA reads as TGCAGCGTTGAAAACCCGGGACTAGCGGGGGGGCCGGCGGAGAGTCAAGAGACCCAGTACTTC. This gives the protein CSVENPGLAGGPAESQETQYF. The chain is built from TRBV29-1 and TRBJ2-5; 16 bases agree with TRBD2. The CDR3 has 21 amino acids. V shed 2 bases, J shed 2 bases, and the junction held 17 bases outside the gene matches. Germline-derived CDR1 and CDR2 are SQVTM and ANQGSEA.

J is TRBJ1-1 and V is TRBV4-2; D remains unclear. The germline CDR1 and CDR2 sequences are LGHNA and YNFKEQ. The CDR3 extends over 14 amino acids. The V end lost 2 bases, the J end lost 1 base, and 8 bases lay between the germline ends. CDR3 in DNA: TGTGCCAGCAGCCAACGGACTTGGAACACTGAAGCTTTCTTT. As protein: CASSQRTWNTEAFF.

The rearrangement joins TRBV13 to TRBJ1-1; D unclear. Germline-derived CDR1 and CDR2 are PRHDT and FYEKMQ (reference sequence). V gave up 3 bases and J gave up 6 bases, with 8 bases separating them. The CDR3 contains 12 residues. In DNA form, the CDR3 reads TGTGCCAGCAGCTTCTCTTCAGCTGAAGCTTTCTTT. It yields the protein CASSFSSAEAFF.

This chain uses TRBV19 with TRBJ1-1; D not certain. CDR3 size: 14 residues. Germline CDR1 reads LNHDA; CDR2 reads SQIVND (reference sequence). V was shortened by 3 bases and J by 5 bases, with 13 bases between the two germline ends. The CDR3 here is CASSIPLDKTEAFF. CDR3 in DNA: TGTGCCAGTAGTATCCCTCTCGACAAGACTGAAGCTTTCTTT.

The rearrangement joins TRBV6-6 to TRBJ2-5; 8 positions agree with TRBD1. The CDR3 is 14 amino acids. Germline lookup yields CDR1 MNHNY and CDR2 SVGAGI (reference sequence). Germline trimming cut 6 bases from V and 6 bases from J; bases unmatched to any gene: 9. DNA for the CDR3: TGTGCCAGCAGGAGGGGGGACAGGTGGCAGACCCAGTACTTC. This sequence encodes CASRRGDRWQTQYF.

The chain is built from TRBV14 and TRBJ2-5, with TRBD2 matching 11 bases. The CDR3 extends over 20 amino acids. Trimming at V came to 1 base and at J to 2 bases, leaving 15 bases not matched to a gene. In germline, CDR1 is SGHDN, CDR2 FVKESK. The CDR3 loop is CASSQAQTPGLADTQETQYF. CDR3 in DNA: TGTGCCAGCAGCCAAGCCCAAACACCGGGACTAGCGGACACTCAAGAGACCCAGTACTTC.

This chain joins TRBV30 and TRBJ2-1; D is perhaps TRBD2 (5 bases). CDR1 and CDR2 (germline): GTSNPN, SVGIG (reference sequence). Trimming stripped 0 bases from V and 1 base from J, with 22 bases between. CDR3 length equals 19 residues. As DNA, the CDR3 is TGTGCCTGGAGTGTATCTGGCGTTGGCCGGACGGGATCCTACAATGAGCAGTTCTTC. Translation gives CAWSVSGVGRTGSYNEQFF.

This clone was recorded once. At the DNA level, this CDR3 is encoded by other sequences in the same sample as well. CDR3 bases: TGCGCCAGCAGCCAACCGGGACAGGGTAACTATGGCTACACCTTC. This encodes CASSQPGQGNYGYTF. This rearrangement joins TRBV4-1 to TRBJ1-2; 9 positions match TRBD1. The CDR3 length is 15 residues. Per the germline V gene, CDR1 is MGHRA and CDR2 is YSYEKL. V lost 2 bases, J lost 1 base, and 2 bases stayed unmatched.

V and J are TRBV5-6 and TRBJ2-1; 11 nucleotides line up with TRBD2. Germline values: CDR1 SGHDT, CDR2 YYEEEE. V lost 3 bases to trimming and J lost 4 bases; unmatched junction nucleotides: 9. CDR3 length: 17 residues. Written as DNA, the CDR3 is TGTGCCAGCAGCTCTAGGACTAGCGGGTCGGGATACAATGAGCAGTTCTTC. Translating it yields CASSSRTSGSGYNEQFF.

The chain links TRBV6-5 to TRBJ1-2, with 8 bases lining up with TRBD1. The CDR3 length is 15 residues. V shed 5 bases, J shed 8 bases, and the junction held 13 bases outside the gene matches. CDR1 MNHEY and CDR2 SVGAGI come from the germline V gene. CDR3 region: CASSTNAGGGFGYTF. As DNA, the CDR3 is TGTGCCAGCAGTACCAATGCAGGGGGCGGTTTCGGCTACACCTTC.

This clone was seen only once. The chain has TRBV7-2 and TRBJ1-5; tentatively, D is TRBD1 (5 bases). Germline values: CDR1 SGHTA, CDR2 FQGNSA. The V and J ends lost 4 bases and 5 bases respectively, with 12 bases between them. This CDR3 comprises 14 residues. CDR3 sequence: CASSSRGGDQPQHF. CDR3 in DNA: TGTGCCAGCAGCTCACGGGGAGGGGATCAGCCCCAGCATTTT.

The chain links TRBV11-1 to TRBJ1-5, with a weak D call TRBD1 (6 bases). Germline CDR1 is SGHAT and CDR2 is FQDESV (reference sequence). The CDR3 spans 13 residues. V lost 5 bases and J lost 5, with 10 bases in between. The chain's CDR3 is CASSNRDDQPQHF. CDR3 in DNA: TGTGCCAGCAGCAACAGGGATGATCAGCCCCAGCATTTT.

The genes are TRBV5-1 and TRBJ2-1, with a weak D call TRBD2 (6 bases). With 2 bases removed from V and 2 bases from J, the gap between germline ends came to 11 bases. The CDR3 is 15 amino acids. Germline-derived CDR1 and CDR2 are SGHRS and YFSETQ. CDR3 protein: CASSLGTATYNEQFF. In DNA, the CDR3 is TGCGCCAGCAGCTTAGGGACTGCCACCTACAATGAGCAGTTCTTC.